What follows is one TCR beta chain and its context. Antigen unknown. The V gene's germline CDR1 is SNHLY and CDR2 FYNNEI. The CDR3 sequence is 12 residues long. Trimming shortened V by 8 bases and J by 0 bases, and 7 bases separated the two germline ends. The protocol was immunoSEQ multiplex PCR, while the TCRdb copy is restricted to in-frame clones and leaves out a portion. The sample has 55,000 to 75,000 clones; roughly nine tenths are singletons. These data come from a study of T cells in localized non-small cell lung cancer. Findings and caveats of the study: Adjacent lung held a median 57 of the top 100 tumor clones. Peak T cell clonality was found in uninvolved adjacent lung, exceeding tumor.

The sequence came from a male donor aged 60 or over with stage III squamous cell lung carcinoma. J is TRBJ2-5 and V is TRBV2, with D unresolved. The starting material was peripheral blood, obtained before any cancer treatment. CDR3 nucleotide sequence: TGTGCCAGCGGAAAAGACCAAGAGACCCAGTACTTC. Its protein product is CASGKDQETQYF.